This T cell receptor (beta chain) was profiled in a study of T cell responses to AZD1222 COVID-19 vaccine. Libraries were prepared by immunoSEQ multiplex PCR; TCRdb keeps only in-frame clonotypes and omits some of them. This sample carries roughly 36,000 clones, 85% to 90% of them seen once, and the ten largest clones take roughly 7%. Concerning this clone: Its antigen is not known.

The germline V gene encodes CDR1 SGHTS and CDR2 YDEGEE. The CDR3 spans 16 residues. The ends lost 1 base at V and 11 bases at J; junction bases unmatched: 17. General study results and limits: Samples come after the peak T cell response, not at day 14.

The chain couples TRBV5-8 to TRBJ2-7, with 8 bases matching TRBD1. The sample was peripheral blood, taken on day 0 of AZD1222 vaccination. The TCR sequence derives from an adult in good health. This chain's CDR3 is CASSLPGTGGIVMEYF. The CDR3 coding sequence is TGTGCCAGCAGCTTGCCTGGAACAGGGGGAATTGTTATGGAGTACTTC.